This TCR beta chain emerged from a study of human T cells and chemical hapten exposure. Study-wide background: Each patient's scalp received weekly diphenylcyclopropenone throughout the roughly 24-week study. Small differences in pooled library volume mainly drove the variation in TCR yields per sample.

Each CDR3 protein is one row after TCRdb ran MiXCR on the RACE reads. Altogether around 200,000 distinct CDR3 sequences are present, roughly 30% being singletons, with the ten largest covering roughly 3%. Indicated time point: pre-sensitization, week 0. The treatment: therapeutic diphenylcyclopropenone sensitization with weekly scalp DPC. Unmatched junction bases numbered 6, after V lost 7 bases and J lost 5 bases. There are 14 residues in the CDR3. CDR1 is MDHEN and CDR2 is SYDVKM in the germline V gene. As to this clonotype: The antigen is unknown.

Findings of the study overall: Alopecia in all donors means immunity may differ from healthy individuals.

The origin of this receptor is a woman aged 30 to 39 with alopecia areata. Some clones in this sample may be carry-over from other donors' samples. V and J are TRBV28 and TRBJ2-1; 9 bases line up with TRBD1. The sequencing used whole blood, collected in connection with sensitization to the hapten diphenylcyclopropenone (DPC). CDR3 nucleotide sequence: TGTGCCAGCAAGGGGACAGGGTTACACAATGAGCAGTTCTTC. Translated, it gives CASKGTGLHNEQFF.